This TCR beta chain was observed in a study of cytomegalovirus exposure and HLA in healthy donors (dated by TCRdb to about 2017). Concerning the study at large: According to an earlier analysis of 550 to 700 of the donors, about 179 million T cells yielded some 120 million unique TCR beta sequences and about 300 Gb of sequence data. On average, about 240,000 unique TCR beta nucleotide sequences were sequenced per donor among roughly 430 genotyped donors of the cohort, with roughly 19% of those sequences being non-productive. The study aimed to test whether cataloging public T cell receptors could reveal signatures of past pathogen exposure. Typing coverage differed by locus: A, B, C, DRB1 and DQB1 were typed in roughly 620-640 donors, DQA1 in about 560, DPA1 in roughly 590, and DPB1 in just under 480. The study profiled the T cell repertoires of hundreds of subjects by immunosequencing and related them to cytomegalovirus serostatus. To predict cytomegalovirus infection status, the study combined high-throughput TCR immunosequencing, statistical association of individual TCRs with disease status, and machine learning. HLA typing covered class I and class II loci at four-digit resolution. Besides the first cohort of roughly 700 subjects, a separate validation cohort made up of 95 to 150 different subjects was used. Donor age, sex, ethnicity and CMV serostatus were compiled together with the repertoire data. Roughly 5 DR-DQ haplotypes were treated as single units for association and clustering because of strong linkage in the cohort. All discovery cohort repertoires had been generated on a single sequencing platform. A later analysis re-analyzed previously published TCR beta repertoires from 600 to 850 donors and added high-resolution HLA genotyping to study TCR occurrence patterns. In an earlier analysis of more than 550 of the donors, high-throughput TCR beta sequencing was used to judge whether each TCR beta V gene segment behaved as functional or pseudogenic. The later analysis used no new phenotypic data to find candidate immune exposures, relying instead on TCR beta sequences and their occurrence across donors. About 300 gigabases of sequencing data and approximately 85 million unique TCR sequences were included in an early release covering 550 to 800 HLA-typed donors. Of the roughly 400 genotyped donors, 81% were placed in the genetic ancestry cluster associated with self-reported Caucasian donors. A later genetic analysis took genome-wide SNP genotypes for about three fifths of the 666 donors and used that subset as a discovery cohort. Broad study findings and their caveats: HLA typing was unavailable for some donors at each locus, so association tests used only the typed subset. A few of the identified cytomegalovirus-associated TCR beta chains were confirmed in vitro to be specific for cytomegalovirus antigens. The only immune exposure information available for the cohort was CMV serostatus. The earlier analysis of approximately 560 of the donors excluded 15 to 20 rarely observed V segments, including chromosome 9 orphons, because counts were too low. Specific HLA alleles were associated with 18,000 or so TCR beta sequences at a false discovery rate of 0.05 in a later analysis. Linkage disequilibrium might explain the correlated functional status among segregating V segments, but an unknown experimental factor could not be excluded. When HLA alleles, especially DR and DQ, strongly co-occurred, attributing TCR associations to individual alleles was difficult. According to a later genetic analysis, donors in an Asian-associated ancestry cluster had fewer N-insertions in productive TCRs than the roughly 670-donor mean. Only TCR beta chains were sequenced in this cohort, and the absence of alpha or paired-chain data limited detectable features. The 87-base-pair reads could not distinguish some IMGT-functional V segments, including TRBV6-2 and TRBV6-3, so those segments were excluded. In a later analysis, several top co-occurrence clusters were reported to appear linked to parvovirus B19, influenza, CMV and Epstein-Barr virus. Across donors, most TCR sequences were observed very rarely, whereas some public TCRs were present in many individuals. A later analysis found that TCR association rates varied across HLA loci, with DRB1 alleles showing the most associated TCRs and HLA-C alleles the fewest. The authors suggested that the approach could potentially be extended to other disease states and immunological phenotypes. The sequencing pipeline was judged likely to have produced a cluster of highly shared sequence variants as a technical artifact. The study listed 170 or so TCR beta chains as associated with cytomegalovirus. The presence/absence analyses assumed that sequencing depth was roughly uniform across donors, and that assumption may not be true. A further reported finding was that TCR beta sequences accurately predicted the HLA-A and HLA-B alleles for most subjects in the first cohort. A later genetic analysis associated a missense DCLRE1C variant with V-gene and J-gene trimming of TCR beta chains, and an independent cohort replicated the association. A later analysis found that most CMV-associated TCR beta chains appeared HLA-restricted, with HLA associations seemingly driven largely by CMV exposure. In an earlier analysis of under 600 of the donors, most TCR beta V segments were observed in productive rearrangements about 90% or about 30% of the time, broadly matching IMGT annotations. A later analysis found that HLA-associated TCR beta chains were more clonally expanded and had lower generation probabilities than equally common non-associated chains. Cytomegalovirus status was reported to be diagnosed by the classifier with high specificity and sensitivity in both the original and validation cohorts.

For this clone: What this receptor recognizes is not known. No base quality values were provided; no much bigger clone lies one nucleotide off.

The cohort was made up of 666 healthy bone marrow donors. All cohort members were sampled while nominally healthy, although unrecorded immune exposures were likely present. The donor tested CMV seronegative, placing the donor among the roughly 400 seronegative members of the cohort. A peripheral blood sample was provided by each donor, and peripheral blood mononuclear cells were used for TCR beta sequencing. The Qiagen DNeasy Blood Extraction Kit was used to extract genomic DNA from the blood cell samples. Measured from the cysteine to the phenylalanine, the CDR3 is 15 residues long. The entry retains the CDR3 DNA only, 45 bases that are in frame from base 1. Trimming removed 7 bases from V and 2 bases from J, leaving 18 bases between the germline ends. From a lookup of the germline V gene, CDR1 and CDR2 are SGHRS and YFSETQ. Library generation was performed with the immunoSEQ multiplex PCR assay. The multiplex PCR relied on a mix of 60 forward primers for TCR Vbeta segments and 13 reverse primers for TCR Jbeta segments. The CDR3 region of rearranged TCR beta genes was amplified from genomic DNA with a multiplex PCR assay. The amplified TCR beta libraries were sequenced on the Illumina HiSeq System as 87-base-pair reads. As for the authors' bioinformatics: A later analysis tallied roughly 78 million unique TCR beta chains across the approximately 670 repertoires, and about 10 million of those chains were shared by two or more donors. Raw reads were error-corrected and collapsed into unique sequences with a nearest-neighbor algorithm that merged closely related sequences to remove PCR and sequencing errors. V, D and J gene segments were assigned by aligning CDR3 sequences to IMGT reference sequences. For a sequence to be retained, at least a six-nucleotide match to both a V gene segment and a J gene segment was required. A rearrangement was called productive if the CDR3 had no stop codons and remained in frame with V and J, and every other rearrangement was called non-productive. CDR3 was defined according to IMGT convention as the region running from the second conserved V-encoded cysteine to the conserved J-encoded phenylalanine. The earlier analysis of some 540 of the donors excluded any sequence lacking an unambiguous match to a single V gene segment. An earlier analysis of 587 of the donors called V segments functional above 56.7% productive rearrangements and segregating when the between-donor standard deviation exceeded 5%. A statistical classification framework was built to diagnose cytomegalovirus status from the catalog of TCR beta chain sequences. In a later analysis, V and J genes were assigned by comparing TCR nucleotide sequences against IMGT/GENE-DB human TR gene sequences. In a later analysis, CDR3 sequences and most-parsimonious VDJ recombination scenarios were assigned using the TCRdist pipeline. In a later analysis, every TCR beta chain was defined by the combination of its CDR3 amino acid sequence and its V-gene family, and reads without a unique V-gene family were dropped. As a way to deal with suspected cross-contamination and a sequencing artifact, a later analysis dropped nearly 600 nucleotide sequences that were highly shared and had low generation probability. A later analysis calculated a clonal expansion index for each public chain from normalized within-repertoire ranks of inferred template counts. A later analysis computed generation probabilities with a VDJ recombination model fitted to out-of-frame rearrangements, and checked the results against IGoR. A later analysis scored TCR-TCR, TCR-HLA and TCR-CMV co-occurrence with hypergeometric tests, applying a repertoire-size bias correction to TCR pairs. To estimate false discovery rates, a later analysis permuted the HLA or CMV assignments 20 times. A later analysis grouped co-occurring TCRs with DBSCAN, adding TCRdist sequence similarity when clustering within HLA-allele-positive subsets. Repertoires with fewer than 30,000 or more than 120,000 public chains, plus five repertoires with anomalous nucleotide sharing, were excluded from co-occurrence clustering. This is the immuneACCESS table as TCRdb keeps it, with only in-frame sequences that have V and J called. A part of the clones is gone; compared with another copy, unresolved V genes explain less than half, and the rest is unexplained. D and trimming were read from the DNA, whereas the V and J calls and clone size are those reported in that table. The sample table lists 130,000 to 150,000 clones, roughly 79% of them with a count of one. The ten most abundant clones make up roughly 0.7% of the sample.

The sequenced sample was PBMCs. The TCR originated in a male donor in good health and CMV-seronegative. Here the chain combines TRBV5-1 and TRBJ1-2; the best D guess is TRBD1, with 5 bases matching. The nucleotides read TGCGCCAGCGGCCGGGGGGAAGGAGAGAACTATGGCTACACCTTC. Protein translation: CASGRGEGENYGYTF.